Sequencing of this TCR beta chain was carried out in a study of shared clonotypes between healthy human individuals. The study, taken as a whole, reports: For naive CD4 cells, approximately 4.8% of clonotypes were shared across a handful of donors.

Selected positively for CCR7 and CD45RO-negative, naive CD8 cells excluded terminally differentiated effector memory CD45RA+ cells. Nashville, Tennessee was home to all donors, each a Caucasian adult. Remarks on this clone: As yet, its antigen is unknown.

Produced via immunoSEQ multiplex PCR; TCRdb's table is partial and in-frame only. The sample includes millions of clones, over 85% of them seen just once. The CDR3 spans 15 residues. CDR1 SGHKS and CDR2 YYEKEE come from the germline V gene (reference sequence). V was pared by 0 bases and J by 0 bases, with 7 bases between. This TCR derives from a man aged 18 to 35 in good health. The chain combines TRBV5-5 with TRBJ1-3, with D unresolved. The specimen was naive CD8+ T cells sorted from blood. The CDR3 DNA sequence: TGTGCCAGCAGCTTGGACCCAGACTCTGGAAACACCATATATTTT. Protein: CASSLDPDSGNTIYF.